This T cell receptor beta chain was recovered during a study of blood T cell repertoires in COVID-19. Turning to the study itself: PBMCs, B-cell-depleted T cells, or T cells were the source of the cDNA or gDNA that made up the material.

CDR3 length: 10 amino acids. Per germline, CDR1 SEHNR and CDR2 FQNEAQ (reference sequence). Trimming took off 5 bases at V and 11 bases at J, with 9 bases between the two ends. Authors' analysis steps: Scientists estimated how many nucleated cells there were by amplifying reference gene primers. Assay: immunoSEQ multiplex PCR; the TCRdb copy retains only in-frame clones and omits some. The V and J calls and clone size are taken from that table; D and trimming were inferred from the DNA. The sample consists of roughly 240,000 clones, roughly 86% of them appearing once. Study members were between roughly 18 and 89 years old and lived in 20 to 30 US regions. Cohort allocation depended upon clinical history that participants reported.

The receptor comes from a woman in her 30s with acute COVID-19. This chain links TRBV7-9 with TRBJ1-1; D gene uncertain. Sequencing was done on a sample of PBMCs or T cells enriched from blood (not recorded which). CDR3 sequence: CASSLRVAFF. In DNA, the CDR3 is TGTGCCAGCAGCCTTCGAGTGGCTTTCTTT.